This T cell receptor (beta chain) appears in the sequencing data of a study of blood T cell repertoires in COVID-19. For the study at large: Specimens from acute and convalescent COVID-19 originated in the United States, Italy and Spain. PBMCs, B-cell-depleted T cells, or T cells provided the cDNA or gDNA that made up the material.

Sequencing was performed with immunoSEQ multiplex PCR; in TCRdb, only in-frame clones are kept and a portion is missing. The sample yields 490,000 or so clones, about 88% seen once. The V segment lost 7 bases and the J segment 4 bases; nucleotides outside the gene matches: 10. Germline CDR1 reads MNHNY; CDR2 reads SVGAGI (reference sequence). CDR3 length equals 15 residues. This clone has only one observation. V gene TRBV6-6 combines with J gene TRBJ1-2, with TRBD1 matching 9 bases. Sequenced input: PBMCs or T cells enriched from blood (not recorded which). The receptor was derived from a woman aged 60-75 years who had recovered from COVID-19. The CDR3 DNA reads TGTGCCAGCATTCCCCGGGACAGGGCGATCTATGGCTACACCTTC. The encoded protein is CASIPRDRAIYGYTF.